This entry features one T cell receptor beta chain sequence. The CDR3 runs 15 residues. The V gene's germline CDR1 is SGHNT and CDR2 YENEEA. Trimming removed 1 base at V and 0 bases at J, with 8 bases between. This specimen comes from a study of blood T cell repertoires in COVID-19. Looking at the study overall: Specimens from acute and convalescent COVID-19 originated in the United States, Italy and Spain.

In the source study's methods: Reference gene primer amplification yielded estimated nucleated cell counts. Sequenced by immunoSEQ multiplex PCR; TCRdb stores in-frame clones only, minus some. From that table come the V and J calls and clone size; the DNA was used to work out D and trimming. The sample shows 200,000 to 300,000 clones, roughly nine tenths of them seen only once. Material for sequencing was peripheral blood. The chain uses TRBV11-3 and TRBJ2-3; TRBD1 might be the D (6 bases). This TCR came from a man in his forties who had recovered from COVID-19. The CDR3 nucleotides read TGTGCCAGCAGCTTAGGGGACATCAGCACAGATACGCAGTATTTT. Its translation is CASSLGDISTDTQYF.